The 28 T cell receptor beta chains given below trace back to one sample, sequenced in a study of T cell responses to AZD1222 COVID-19 vaccine. Here immunoSEQ multiplex PCR was the method, and the copy in TCRdb shows in-frame clones only, minus some. Of some 140,000 clones listed, approximately 89% are singletons. Sequenced here: peripheral blood, sampled on day 0 of AZD1222 vaccination. These receptors originate from an adult in good health.

The genes are TRBV6-5 and TRBJ2-5, with D possibly being TRBD1 (6 bases). Germline CDR1 is MNHEY and CDR2 is SVGAGI. The CDR3 totals 15 residues. The V end lost 2 bases, the J end lost 5 bases, and 15 bases lay between the germline ends. The CDR3: CASSYGRGTSETQYF. The CDR3 DNA sequence: TGTGCCAGCAGTTACGGAAGGGGGACATCGGAGACCCAGTACTTC.

V usage is TRBV11-1 and J usage is TRBJ2-7, with 8 bases aligning to TRBD1. CDR3 length: 13 amino acids. Germline CDR1 is SGHAT and CDR2 is FQDESV (reference sequence). After removal of 5 bases from V and 5 bases from J, the junction contained 5 bases not matched to a gene. The CDR3 is CASSPGGRDEQYF. In DNA, the CDR3 is TGTGCCAGCAGCCCAGGGGGCAGGGACGAGCAGTACTTC.

This chain joins TRBV7-3 and TRBJ2-1; a possible D gene is TRBD1 (5 bases). Trimming cost V 3 bases and J 6 bases, with 9 bases left between them. Germline CDR1 is SGHTA and CDR2 is FQGTGA. The CDR3 sequence is 13 residues long. The DNA for the CDR3 is TGTGCCAGCAGCTTCACAGGTCTCAATGAGCAGTTCTTC. It is translated as CASSFTGLNEQFF. Combining the CDR3 with reference TRBV7-3 and TRBJ2-1 gives the whole variable domain GAGVSQTPSNKVTEKGKYVELRCDPISGHTALYWYRQSLGQGPEFLIYFQGTGAADDSGLPNDRFFAVRPEGSVSTLKIQRTERGDSAVYLCASSFTGLNEQFFGPGTRLTVL.

This clone turned up a few times. The V gene is TRBV7-2, the J gene TRBJ1-1; D might be TRBD1 (6 bases). The length of the CDR3 is 12 residues. V lost 5 bases and J 6 bases, leaving 10 bases between the germline ends. Germline assignment: CDR1 SGHTA and CDR2 FQGNSA. The CDR3 DNA is TGTGCCAGCAGCAACAGGGTTGCTGAAGCTTTCTTT. Its translation is CASSNRVAEAFF. Based on the CDR3 plus reference TRBV7-2 and TRBJ1-1, the full variable domain is GAGVSQSPSNKVTEKGKDVELRCDPISGHTALYWYRQSLGQGLEFLIYFQGNSAPDKSGLPSDRFSAERTGGSVSTLTIQRTQQEDSAVYLCASSNRVAEAFFGQGTRLTVV.

The V gene is TRBV2, the J gene TRBJ2-1, with a tentative D call TRBD2 (5 bases). There are 15 residues in the CDR3. Trimming cost V 6 bases and J 7 bases, with 19 bases left between them. Germline V lookup: CDR1 SNHLY, CDR2 FYNNEI. This CDR3 reads CASRLQTGPGNEQFF. CDR3 nucleotides: TGTGCCAGCAGACTCCAGACTGGCCCGGGGAATGAGCAGTTCTTC.

The chain joins TRBV2 to TRBJ1-4; perhaps TRBD1 as D (5 bases). The CDR3 sequence is 15 residues long. V was pared by 8 bases and J by 6 bases, with 19 bases between. Germline V gene sequence: CDR1 SNHLY, CDR2 FYNNEI. The CDR3 nucleotides read TGTGCCAGCGGGGACGTGCATACTGCTGATGAAAAACTGTTTTTT. It encodes CASGDVHTADEKLFF.

The rearrangement joins TRBV28 to TRBJ1-1; D unresolved. The CDR3 runs to 11 residues. The germline V gene encodes CDR1 MDHEN and CDR2 SYDVKM. V was cut by 8 bases and J by 5 bases, with 9 bases left in between. CDR3 in DNA: TGTGCCAGCCGCCGGTGGACTGAAGCTTTCTTT. Encoded protein: CASRRWTEAFF.

J is TRBJ2-7 and V is TRBV19; 8 bases line up with TRBD2. Germline CDR1 and CDR2: LNHDA and SQIVND (reference sequence). After removal of 9 bases from V and 3 bases from J, the junction contained 10 bases not matched to a gene. There are 14 residues in the CDR3. CDR3 residues: CARYSGTLNYEQYF. CDR3 nucleotide sequence: TGTGCCAGATATAGCGGGACCCTCAACTACGAGCAGTACTTC.

The rearrangement links TRBV18 to TRBJ2-7, with D tentatively TRBD1 (6 bases). The CDR3 has 15 residues. V lost 0 bases to trimming and J lost 3 bases, with 12 bases between them. Germline V gene data show CDR1 as KGHSH and CDR2 as LQKENI. CDR3 sequence reads: CASSPPQGHLYEQYF. CDR3 sequence (DNA): TGTGCCAGCTCACCACCGCAGGGGCACCTCTACGAGCAGTACTTC.

The gene calls are TRBV23-1 and TRBJ2-6; the D gene is possibly TRBD1 (6 bases). TRBV23-1 is given ORF status, its function remaining uncertain. Trimming stripped 0 bases from V and 4 bases from J, with 16 bases between. The CDR3 is 18 residues long. CDR3 nucleotide sequence: TGCGCCAGCAGTCAATCGCCACAGGGACCTCCGGGGGCCAACGTCCTGACTTTC. Amino acids: CASSQSPQGPPGANVLTF.

The V call is TRBV4-2, the J call TRBJ2-1, with 11 bases aligning to TRBD2. V shed 4 bases, J shed 5 bases, and the junction held 1 base outside the gene matches. Germline CDR1 reads LGHNA; CDR2 reads YNFKEQ. CDR3 length equals 14 residues. The CDR3 DNA reads as TGTGCCAGCAGCCCGGGACTAGCGGACAATGAGCAGTTCTTC. Translated, it gives CASSPGLADNEQFF.

The chain links TRBV19 to TRBJ1-2; a possible D gene is TRBD1 (5 bases). This CDR3 region has 14 residues. V was trimmed by 3 bases and J by 2 bases, leaving 10 bases between them. Germline CDR1 and CDR2: LNHDA and SQIVND (reference sequence). This chain's CDR3 is CASSILTANYGYTF. CDR3 bases: TGTGCCAGTAGTATCCTGACAGCAAACTATGGCTACACCTTC.

J is TRBJ2-7 and V is TRBV7-3; 12 bases map to TRBD2. CDR1 and CDR2 from the germline V gene are SGHTA and FQGTGA. The V segment lost 3 bases and the J segment 5 bases; nucleotides outside the gene matches: 5. The CDR3 spans 15 residues. DNA for the CDR3: TGTGCCAGCAGCTTCACTAGCGGGAGGATAGACGAGCAGTACTTC. Its protein product is CASSFTSGRIDEQYF.

The gene calls are TRBV18 and TRBJ1-3; D gene unclear. The CDR3 covers 16 residues. Germline lookup yields CDR1 KGHSH and CDR2 LQKENI. V lost 6 bases to trimming and J lost 0 bases, with 15 bases between them. DNA of the CDR3: TGTGCCAGCTCTTCGCTCGTTGAGGTCTCTGGAAACACCATATATTTT. This translates into CASSSLVEVSGNTIYF.

This clone was detected only a few times. The rearrangement joins TRBV12-5 to TRBJ2-3; D is uncertain. The germline V and J ends were trimmed by 7 bases and 2 bases, with 16 bases remaining between them. CDR1 is LGHNT, CDR2 FRNRAP, per germline. The CDR3 consists of 15 residues. CDR3 sequence: CASAFSRWDTDTQYF. The CDR3 bases are TGTGCTAGTGCTTTTTCACGATGGGACACAGATACGCAGTATTTT.

This clone was seen more than once but under ten times. The chain is built from TRBV6-5 and TRBJ2-1; 10 positions match TRBD2. The junction had 12 bases not matched to a gene; V was cut back by 6 bases and J by 10 bases. The germline V gene encodes CDR1 MNHEY and CDR2 SVGAGI. CDR3 length: 15 residues. In DNA form, the CDR3 reads TGTGCCAGCAGCCCCCTAGCGGGGGACCGCGGAGAGCAGTTCTTC. Its protein product is CASSPLAGDRGEQFF.

In its sample, this clone was seen once. The chain combines TRBV28 with TRBJ2-7, with TRBD1 matching 10 bases. CDR1 MDHEN and CDR2 SYDVKM come from the germline V gene. J gave up 6 bases and V 6 bases, and 5 bases lay outside the gene matches. The CDR3 extends over 13 amino acids. The CDR3 reads CASSRDRGPEQYF. The CDR3 nucleotides are TGTGCCAGCAGCCGGGACAGGGGACCCGAGCAGTACTTC.

A few counts support this clone. The chain has TRBV7-9 and TRBJ2-7; D possibly uses TRBD1 or TRBD2 (5 bases each). CDR1 and CDR2 (germline): SEHNR, FQNEAQ (reference sequence). Deletions cut 4 bases from V and 2 bases from J, with 15 bases between. The CDR3 is made up of 15 amino acids. The CDR3: CASSWTGTVTYEQYF. In DNA form, the CDR3 reads TGTGCCAGCAGCTGGACGGGGACGGTCACCTACGAGCAGTACTTC.

CDR3 sequence: CASSLRFNTYEQYF. The CDR3 region has the DNA TGTGCCAGCAGTTTACGATTCAACACCTACGAGCAGTACTTC. The rearrangement uses TRBV28 and TRBJ2-7; D is ambiguous. Germline V lookup: CDR1 MDHEN, CDR2 SYDVKM. The CDR3 is 14 amino acids. The V end lost 2 bases, the J end lost 2 bases, and 10 bases lay between the germline ends.

The genes are TRBV13 and TRBJ2-7, with D maybe TRBD2 (6 bases). The CDR3 length is 13 residues. Germline V lookup: CDR1 PRHDT, CDR2 FYEKMQ (reference sequence). V lost 4 bases and J lost 5, with 12 bases in between. The CDR3 loop is CASSWGELNEQYF. The CDR3 coding sequence is TGTGCCAGCAGCTGGGGGGAACTGAACGAGCAGTACTTC.

The J gene is TRBJ1-4, the V gene TRBV6-5, with unresolved D. Germline CDR1 and CDR2: MNHEY and SVGAGI. The length of the CDR3 is 15 residues. Trimming cost V 5 bases and J 0 bases, with 10 bases left between them. The CDR3 loop is CASSRTVATNEKLFF. The CDR3 nucleotides are TGTGCCAGCAGTCGGACGGTTGCAACTAATGAAAAACTGTTTTTT.

The chain couples TRBV10-3 to TRBJ1-2, with D uncertain. CDR1 and CDR2 from the germline V gene are ENHRY and SYGVKD. The CDR3 contains 12 residues. Trimming pared 7 bases from V and 0 bases from J, leaving 6 bases between. CDR3: CAINRANYGYTF. CDR3 DNA: TGTGCCATCAATAGAGCTAACTATGGCTACACCTTC.

The chain uses TRBV28 and TRBJ1-2; D gene ambiguous. Germline CDR1 reads MDHEN; CDR2 reads SYDVKM. Trimming took 1 base from V and 2 from J, leaving 11 bases between them. The CDR3 length is 15 residues. DNA of the CDR3: TGTGCCAGCAGTTTATCGGCGAAACCCAACTATGGCTACACCTTC. Amino acids: CASSLSAKPNYGYTF.

This chain uses TRBV5-6 with TRBJ1-1; D unresolved. Germline V gene data show CDR1 as SGHDT and CDR2 as YYEEEE. Between the trimmed V and J ends, which lost 0 bases and 2 bases, there was a span of 5 bases. The CDR3 extends over 13 amino acids. The CDR3: CASSLVANTEAFF. Here the CDR3 DNA reads TGTGCCAGCAGCTTGGTGGCAAACACTGAAGCTTTCTTT.

This clone was picked up one time. The chain joins TRBV5-4 to TRBJ2-3, with a possible D match to TRBD1 (6 bases). This CDR3 has 14 residues. V was clipped by 2 bases and J by 1 base, with 8 bases between them. The V gene's germline CDR1 is SGHNT and CDR2 YYREEE (reference sequence). CDR3 in amino acids: CASSFKGGTDTQYF. Here the CDR3 DNA reads TGTGCCAGCAGCTTCAAGGGGGGCACAGATACGCAGTATTTT.

The chain uses TRBV7-2 and TRBJ2-2; no definite D call. Germline V CDR1 and CDR2: SGHTA, FQGNSA. Deletions cut 3 bases from V and 8 bases from J, with 10 bases between. The CDR3 is made up of 13 amino acids. Written as DNA, the CDR3 is TGTGCCAGCAGCTTTGCAGTCCAGGGGGAGCTGTTTTTT. Amino acid sequence: CASSFAVQGELFF.

V and J are TRBV3-1 (or the pseudogene TRBV3-2) and TRBJ2-1; weak D call: TRBD2 (6 bases). CDR1 and CDR2 (germline): LGHDT, YNNKEL (reference sequence). CDR3 size: 12 residues. The V end was cut by 2 bases, the J end by 8 bases, with 7 bases between. CDR3: CASSQTSYEQFF. The CDR3 DNA follows: TGTGCCAGCAGCCAAACTAGCTATGAGCAGTTCTTC.

V and J are TRBV18 and TRBJ1-6; D possibly corresponds to TRBD1 (5 bases). This CDR3 spans 16 amino acids. Trimming stripped 2 bases from V and 7 bases from J, with 15 bases between. Germline CDR1 is KGHSH and CDR2 is LQKENI. Here the CDR3 DNA reads TGTGCCAGCTCACCATCGTCGGACAAGAGAAATTCACCCCTCCACTTT. This sequence encodes CASSPSSDKRNSPLHF.